This is a list of T cell receptor beta chains from one sample in a study of T cells in Graves' hyperthyroidism and ophthalmopathy. TCRdb called the multiplex PCR reads again in MiXCR, with one record for every CDR3 protein. The top ten hold 15% to 20% of the sample, which has 730,000 or so distinct CDR3 sequences, about 19% seen once. Input material: blood. The receptors shown here come from a woman between 50 and 59 years old with Graves' hyperthyroidism that later progressed to Graves' ophthalmopathy. The CDR3 runs from the conserved cysteine through the conserved F or W. D genes are given only for firm matches. The size entry is marked missing in some rows and otherwise reads once, few, many or a size class.

J	size	D	V	CDR3	DNA
TRBJ2-2	many	.	TRBV7-3	CASSSHPGDTGELFF	TGTGCCAGCAGCTCCCATCCAGGGGACACCGGGGAGCTGTTTTTT
TRBJ2-1	few	.	TRBV29-1	CSVVSNFNEQFF	TGCAGCGTTGTTTCAAATTTCAATGAGCAGTTCTTC
TRBJ2-5	few	TRBD1	TRBV5-1	CASSTTGGVETQYF	TGCGCCAGCAGCACGACAGGGGGCGTAGAGACCCAGTACTTC
TRBJ1-6	.	.	TRBV12-3/TRBV12-4	CASSLGGQVNSPLHF	TGTGCCAGCAGTTTAGGGGGACAAGTCAATTCACCCCTCCACTTT
TRBJ2-7	few	TRBD2	TRBV29-1	CSVERGNPYEQYF	TGCAGCGTTGAGCGGGGGAACCCCTACGAGCAGTACTTC
TRBJ2-7	many	.	TRBV2	CASMRTDYEQYF	TGTGCCAGCATGCGGACAGACTACGAGCAGTACTTC
TRBJ2-7	many	TRBD1	TRBV6-6	CASSYGAQGATYEQYF	TGTGCCAGCAGTTACGGGGCGCAGGGGGCTACCTACGAGCAGTACTTC
TRBJ2-7	.	.	TRBV6-1	CASSSVPIQSSYEQYF	TGTGCCAGCAGTTCCGTACCAATTCAGAGCTCCTACGAGCAGTACTTC
TRBJ2-2	few	.	TRBV2	CASTGGQNTGELFF	TGTGCCAGCACCGGAGGGCAGAACACCGGGGAGCTGTTTTTT
TRBJ2-3	many	.	TRBV20-1	CSAQGGSSTDTQYF	TGCAGTGCTCAGGGCGGATCTAGCACAGATACGCAGTATTTT
TRBJ1-4	.	.	TRBV6-9	CASSYEKTPTNEKLFF	TGTGCCAGCAGTTACGAAAAAACCCCCACTAATGAAAAACTGTTTTTT
TRBJ2-7	many	.	TRBV5-1	CASSLDGLFSYEQYF	TGCGCCAGCAGCTTGGACGGACTCTTCTCCTACGAGCAGTACTTC
TRBJ1-4	.	TRBD1	TRBV11-2	CASSTDRGSANEKLFF	TGTGCCAGCAGCACAGACAGGGGTAGTGCTAATGAAAAACTGTTTTTT
TRBJ2-1	few	.	TRBV10-3	CAISEGGGGLNEQFF	TGTGCCATCAGTGAGGGTGGGGGGGGGCTGAATGAGCAGTTCTTC
TRBJ2-1	many	TRBD1	TRBV5-1	CASTRDRVLGEQFF	TGCGCCAGCACCCGGGACAGGGTCCTAGGCGAGCAGTTCTTC
TRBJ2-1	few	.	TRBV5-1	CASSFYPGLPYNEQFF	TGCGCCAGCAGCTTTTATCCGGGCCTGCCCTACAATGAGCAGTTCTTC
TRBJ1-2	few	TRBD1	TRBV7-6	CASSSDRAGYGYTF	TGTGCCAGCAGTTCGGACAGGGCCGGCTATGGCTACACCTTC
TRBJ1-1	many	.	TRBV11-2	CASSLDTAVDCCPNTEAFF	TGTGCCAGCAGCTTAGATACGGCAGTTGATTGCTGCCCGAACACTGAAGCTTTCTTT
TRBJ1-2	few	.	TRBV20-1	CSARDKARGGYTF	TGCAGTGCTAGAGATAAGGCCCGCGGTGGCTACACCTTC
TRBJ1-2	few	TRBD1	TRBV19	CASSKHGTGGNYGYTF	TGTGCCAGTAGTAAACATGGGACAGGGGGCAACTATGGCTACACCTTC
TRBJ1-1	many	TRBD1	TRBV6-2/TRBV6-3	CASTSRSGTGDYLNTEAFF	TGTGCCAGCACCTCTCGATCCGGGACAGGGGATTACTTGAACACTGAAGCTTTCTTT
TRBJ1-6	.	TRBD1	TRBV24-1	CATGQGYGSPLHF	TGTGCCACCGGACAGGGGTATGGATCACCCCTCCACTTT
TRBJ2-3	many	.	TRBV3-1	CASSQARPSTDTQYF	TGTGCCAGCAGCCAAGCCAGGCCTAGCACAGATACGCAGTATTTT
TRBJ2-2	.	.	TRBV5-1	CASGYSPTGRSNGELFF	TGCGCCAGCGGGTACAGCCCCACCGGTAGGAGTAACGGGGAGCTGTTTTTT
TRBJ1-5	.	.	TRBV4-1	CASSLGIISNQPQHF	TGCGCCAGCAGCTTGGGAATTATTAGCAATCAGCCCCAGCATTTT
TRBJ1-1	many	TRBD1	TRBV7-9	CASSQRTGRNTEAFF	TGTGCCAGCAGCCAAAGGACAGGGAGGAACACTGAAGCTTTCTTT
TRBJ2-3	many	TRBD2	TRBV7-3	CASSTSGGLPDTQYF	TGTGCCAGCAGCACAAGCGGGGGGTTGCCAGATACGCAGTATTTT
TRBJ2-6	.	TRBD1	TRBV6-1	CASRGRQGFSGANVLTF	TGTGCCAGCAGGGGGAGACAGGGGTTCTCTGGGGCCAACGTCCTGACTTTC
TRBJ2-3	many	.	TRBV5-1	CASSRDQSGLSTDTQYF	TGCGCCAGCAGCCGAGACCAGTCGGGACTTAGCACAGATACGCAGTATTTT
TRBJ1-1	.	.	TRBV20-1	CSARENRLTNTEAFF	TGCAGTGCTAGAGAGAACAGATTAACAAACACTGAAGCTTTCTTT
TRBJ2-3	many	.	TRBV5-1	CASSRNTDTQYF	TGCGCCAGCAGCAGAAACACAGATACGCAGTATTTT
TRBJ1-1	.	.	TRBV18	CASSPPRALNTEAFF	TGTGCCAGCTCACCACCACGGGCATTGAACACTGAAGCTTTCTTT
TRBJ2-5	.	TRBD2	TRBV20-1	CSARDPWTSGPGETQYF	TGCAGTGCTAGAGATCCGTGGACTAGCGGCCCGGGAGAGACCCAGTACTTC
TRBJ1-1	.	.	TRBV19	CASNPVLGNTEAFF	TGTGCCAGTAATCCAGTCCTCGGGAACACTGAAGCTTTCTTT
TRBJ2-2	.	TRBD1	TRBV29-1	CSVTPPQGAGELFF	TGCAGCGTTACCCCTCCGCAGGGGGCCGGGGAGCTGTTTTTT
TRBJ1-2	many	TRBD1	TRBV6-1	CASSHRDREGGYTF	TGTGCCAGCAGTCACCGGGACAGGGAAGGCGGCTACACCTTC
TRBJ2-2	.	.	TRBV12-3/TRBV12-4	CATQRGLNTGELFF	TGTGCCACCCAACGGGGGCTGAACACCGGGGAGCTGTTTTTT
TRBJ1-6	many	.	TRBV6-5	CASSYSPGGRETPLHF	TGTGCCAGCAGTTACTCCCCCGGGGGACGGGAGACACCCCTCCACTTT
TRBJ2-1	few	.	TRBV6-5	CASSYPGLNNEQFF	TGTGCCAGCAGTTACCCCGGACTAAACAATGAGCAGTTCTTC
TRBJ2-1	.	.	TRBV7-3	CASSLGDFVDEQFF	TGTGCCAGCAGCTTAGGGGACTTTGTGGATGAGCAGTTCTTC
TRBJ1-1	.	.	TRBV30	CACQQEGEAFF	TGTGCCTGTCAACAGGAGGGTGAAGCTTTCTTT
TRBJ2-4	few	.	TRBV27	CASSLSGSDIQYF	TGTGCCAGCAGTTTATCGGGCTCGGACATTCAGTACTTC
TRBJ2-2	.	.	TRBV19	CASKQGRDTGELFF	TGTGCCAGTAAGCAGGGCAGGGACACCGGGGAGCTGTTTTTT
TRBJ1-1	few	.	TRBV12-3/TRBV12-4	CASVGPGTEAFF	TGTGCCAGCGTCGGACCCGGCACTGAAGCTTTCTTT
TRBJ1-4	.	.	TRBV5-1	CASRNDWADNEKLFF	TGCGCCAGCAGGAACGACTGGGCAGATAATGAAAAACTGTTTTTT
TRBJ2-7	many	TRBD2	TRBV10-3	CAISVSSGGTYEQYF	TGTGCCATCAGTGTCTCCAGCGGGGGGACCTACGAGCAGTACTTC
TRBJ2-1	.	TRBD1	TRBV29-1	CSVGQGYNEQFF	TGCAGCGTTGGACAGGGCTACAATGAGCAGTTCTTC
TRBJ1-2	many	.	TRBV7-8	CASSLGTRPSYGYTF	TGTGCCAGCAGCTTAGGGACTCGACCAAGCTATGGCTACACCTTC
TRBJ2-1	few	.	TRBV20-1	CSADPGHLDYNEQFF	TGCAGTGCTGACCCGGGACACCTAGATTACAATGAGCAGTTCTTC
TRBJ2-1	many	.	TRBV7-8	CASSPRVLAYNEQFF	TGTGCCAGCAGCCCCCGGGTTTTGGCCTACAATGAGCAGTTCTTC
TRBJ2-7	many	TRBD1	TRBV2	CASRPGQAPEQYF	TGTGCCAGCAGGCCGGGACAGGCTCCCGAGCAGTACTTC
TRBJ1-2	few	.	TRBV19	CASSIRGDYGYTF	TGTGCCAGTAGTATTCGGGGTGACTATGGCTACACCTTC
TRBJ2-5	.	.	TRBV5-1	CASSLGQPQETQYF	TGCGCCAGCAGCTTGGGTCAGCCCCAAGAGACCCAGTACTTC